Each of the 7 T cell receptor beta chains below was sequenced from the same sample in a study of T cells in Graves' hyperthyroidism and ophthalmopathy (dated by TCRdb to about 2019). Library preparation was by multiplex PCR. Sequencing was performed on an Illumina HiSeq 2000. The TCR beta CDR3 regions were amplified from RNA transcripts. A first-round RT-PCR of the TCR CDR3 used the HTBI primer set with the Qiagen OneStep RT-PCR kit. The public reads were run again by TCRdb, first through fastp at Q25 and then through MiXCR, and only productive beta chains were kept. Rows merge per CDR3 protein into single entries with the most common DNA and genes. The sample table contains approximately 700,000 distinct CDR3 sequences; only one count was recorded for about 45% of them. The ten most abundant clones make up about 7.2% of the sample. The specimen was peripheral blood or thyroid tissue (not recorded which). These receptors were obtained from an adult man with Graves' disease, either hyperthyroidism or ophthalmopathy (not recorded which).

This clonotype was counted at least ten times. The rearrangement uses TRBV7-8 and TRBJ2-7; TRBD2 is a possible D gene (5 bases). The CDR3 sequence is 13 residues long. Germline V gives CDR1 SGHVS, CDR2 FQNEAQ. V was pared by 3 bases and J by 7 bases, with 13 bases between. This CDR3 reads CASSFGGSGEQYF. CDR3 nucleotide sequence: TGTGCCAGCAGCTTCGGAGGATCCGGGGAGCAGTACTTC.

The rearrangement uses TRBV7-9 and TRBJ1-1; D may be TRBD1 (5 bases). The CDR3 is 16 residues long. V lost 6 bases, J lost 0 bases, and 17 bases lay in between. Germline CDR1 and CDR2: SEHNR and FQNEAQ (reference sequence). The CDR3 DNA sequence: TGTGCCAGCAGACTCCTGGGCGACAGCATGAACACTGAAGCTTTCTTT. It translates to CASRLLGDSMNTEAFF.

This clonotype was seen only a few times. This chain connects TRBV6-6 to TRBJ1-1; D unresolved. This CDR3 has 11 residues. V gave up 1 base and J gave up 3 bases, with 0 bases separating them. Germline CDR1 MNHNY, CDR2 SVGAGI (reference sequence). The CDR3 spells CASSYYTEAFF. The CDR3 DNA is TGTGCCAGCAGTTACTACACTGAAGCTTTCTTT.

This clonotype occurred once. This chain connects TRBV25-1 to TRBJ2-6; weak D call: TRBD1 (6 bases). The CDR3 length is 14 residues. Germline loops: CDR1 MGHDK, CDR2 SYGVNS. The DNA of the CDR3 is TGTGCTAGACTCCCAGGGGCTGGGGCCAACGTCCTGACTTTC. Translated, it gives CARLPGAGANVLTF.

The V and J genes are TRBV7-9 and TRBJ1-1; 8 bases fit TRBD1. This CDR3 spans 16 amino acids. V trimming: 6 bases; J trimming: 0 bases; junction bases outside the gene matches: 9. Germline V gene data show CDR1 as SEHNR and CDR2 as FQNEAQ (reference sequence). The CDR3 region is CASRPPGTGVNTEAFF. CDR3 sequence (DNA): TGTGCCAGCAGACCACCCGGGACAGGAGTGAACACTGAAGCTTTCTTT. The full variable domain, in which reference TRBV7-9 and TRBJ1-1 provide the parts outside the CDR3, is DTGVSQNPRHKITKRGQNVTFRCDPISEHNRLYWYRQTLGQGPEFLTYFQNEAQLEKSRLLSDRFSAERPKGSFSTLEIQRTEQGDSAMYLCASRPPGTGVNTEAFFGQGTRLTVV.

DNA for the CDR3: TGTGCCAGCAGGTCGACAGGGGGGTGGGATCAGCCCCAGCATTTT. It specifies CASRSTGGWDQPQHF. V and J are TRBV25-1 and TRBJ1-5; 9 bases are shared with TRBD1. The CDR3 sequence is 15 residues long. CDR1 MGHDK and CDR2 SYGVNS come from the germline V gene. The V segment lost 6 bases and the J segment 5 bases; nucleotides outside the gene matches: 8.

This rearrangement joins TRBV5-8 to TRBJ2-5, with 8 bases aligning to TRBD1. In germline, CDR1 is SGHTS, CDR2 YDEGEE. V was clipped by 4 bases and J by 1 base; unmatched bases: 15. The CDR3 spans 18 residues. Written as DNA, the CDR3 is TGTGCCAGCAGCGGTACCTTCAGGACAGGGTGGATCCAAGAGACCCAGTACTTC. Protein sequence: CASSGTFRTGWIQETQYF.